This section outlines one TCR beta chain sequence together with its context. The sample is drawn from a study of shared clonotypes between healthy human individuals. Profiled with immunoSEQ multiplex PCR; TCRdb holds only in-frame clones, not every one. The data show about 2.1 million clones, just under 95% seen once. Cells designated naive CD8 were CD45RO-negative and were positively selected for CCR7, with terminally differentiated effector memory CD45RA+ cells excluded. The TCR comes from a young man in good health. Some clones in this sample may be carry-over from other donors' samples. Sequencing was carried out using naive CD8+ T cells from PBMCs.

The CDR3 spells CASSERAGPQETQYF. The CDR3 DNA follows: TGTGCCAGCAGTGAACGGGCGGGCCCACAAGAGACCCAGTACTTC. The chain links TRBV25-1 to TRBJ2-5; a possible D gene is TRBD2 (5 bases). The CDR3 is 15 amino acids. CDR1 and CDR2 (germline): MGHDK, SYGVNS. The V end lost 2 bases, the J end lost 2 bases, and 12 bases lay between the germline ends.